This TCR beta chain was sequenced in a study of T cells in Graves' hyperthyroidism and ophthalmopathy. Study-level findings and limits: Ophthalmopathy and stable hyperthyroidism were told apart by a 13 V-J model.

This clonotype was counted ten times or more. The target antigen is unknown. The germline V and J ends were trimmed by 6 bases and 5 bases, with 12 bases remaining between them. The germline gives CDR1 SGHRS, CDR2 YFSETQ. This CDR3 region has 13 residues. The TCR beta CDR3 regions underwent amplification using RNA transcripts as the source. RT-PCR in the first round (using the HTBI primer set) targeted the TCR CDR3. One entry per CDR3 protein, called by TCRdb with MiXCR from the multiplex PCR reads. This table holds over 150,000 distinct CDR3 sequences, roughly a sixth found once. Input material: blood. This clonotype originated in a woman aged 50 to 60 with Graves' hyperthyroidism. This chain connects TRBV5-1 to TRBJ2-1, with D tentatively TRBD1 (5 bases). The CDR3 spells CASKQVPNNEQFF. The DNA for the CDR3 is TGCGCCAGCAAACAGGTTCCTAACAATGAGCAGTTCTTC. The whole variable domain, remainder taken from reference TRBV5-1 and TRBJ2-1, is KAGVTQTPRYLIKTRGQQVTLSCSPISGHRSVSWYQQTPGQGLQFLFEYFSETQRNKGNFPGRFSGRQFSNSRSEMNVSTLELGDSALYLCASKQVPNNEQFFGPGTRLTVL.